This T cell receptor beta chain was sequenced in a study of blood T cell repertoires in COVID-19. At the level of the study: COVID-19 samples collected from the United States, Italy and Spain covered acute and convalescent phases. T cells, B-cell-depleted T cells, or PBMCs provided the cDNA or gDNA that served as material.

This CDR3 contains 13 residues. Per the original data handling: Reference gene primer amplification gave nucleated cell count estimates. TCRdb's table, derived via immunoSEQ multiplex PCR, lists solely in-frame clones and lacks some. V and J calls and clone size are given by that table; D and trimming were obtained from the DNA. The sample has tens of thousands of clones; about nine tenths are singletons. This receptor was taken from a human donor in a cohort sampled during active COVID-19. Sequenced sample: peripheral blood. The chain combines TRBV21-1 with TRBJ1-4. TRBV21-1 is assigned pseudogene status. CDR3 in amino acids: CASSREGGEKLFF. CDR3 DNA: TGTGCCAGCAGCCGAGAGGGGGGGGAAAAACTGTTTTTT.